These 22 T cell receptor beta chains were sequenced from one sample in a study of regulatory T cells in long-lasting Graves disease. Specified time point: newly diagnosed GD, antithyroid drugs for less than 3 months. PBMC-extracted RNA yielded the TCR library. Library construction for TCR beta used iRepertoire HTBI primers and Arm-PCR of CDR3 regions. TCRdb independently ran MiXCR on the multiplex PCR reads; one entry per CDR3 protein. Found here are 400,000 to 500,000 distinct CDR3 sequences, 15% of them singletons; the top ten hold approximately 8%. These sequences were also reported in another study, on T cells in Graves' hyperthyroidism and ophthalmopathy.

Sequences were derived from peripheral blood mononuclear cells (PBMCs), sampled at new diagnosis, from a patient treated with antithyroid drugs. These receptors were collected from a woman aged 40 to 50 with Graves disease.

This clonotype was observed at least ten times. V gene TRBV28 combines with J gene TRBJ2-7, with a tentative D call TRBD2 (5 bases). Trimming shortened V by 7 bases and J by 9 bases, and 16 bases separated the two germline ends. This CDR3 has 12 residues. CDR1 and CDR2 from the germline V gene are MDHEN and SYDVKM. The CDR3 DNA sequence: TGTGCCAGCAACCAAGGAGGTCTAGGGCAGTACTTC. Its protein product is CASNQGGLGQYF. Supplemented by reference TRBV28 and TRBJ2-7, the full variable domain reads DVKVTQSSRYLVKRTGEKVFLECVQDMDHENMFWYRQDPGLGLRLIYFSYDVKMKEKGDIPEGYSVSREKKERFSLILESASTNQTSMYLCASNQGGLGQYFGPGTRLTVT.

This clonotype appeared many times. The CDR3, as DNA: TGTGCCATCAACAGGGGGCGGGATTCACCCCTCCACTTT. Protein product: CAINRGRDSPLHF. The chain combines TRBV28 with TRBJ1-6, with TRBD1 matching 9 bases. Germline assignment: CDR1 MDHEN and CDR2 SYDVKM. CDR3 length: 13 residues. J lost 8 bases, V lost 10 bases, and 6 bases had no gene match.

Here the CDR3 reads CASSEGIGSGYNEQFF. CDR3 bases: TGCGCCAGCAGTGAGGGGATCGGGTCGGGATACAATGAGCAGTTCTTC. The gene calls are TRBV10-1 and TRBJ2-1, with a possible D match to TRBD2 (5 bases). The CDR3 consists of 16 residues. Trimming took off 2 bases at V and 4 bases at J, with 15 bases between the two ends. Germline CDR1 and CDR2: WNHNN and SYGVQD (reference sequence).

About this clonotype itself: Given a much more abundant clone one base away, this may be a read error. The rearrangement uses TRBV19 and TRBJ1-1; maybe TRBD1 (5 bases). CDR3 length: 14 residues. Germline CDR1 is LNHDA and CDR2 is SQIVND (reference sequence). The DNA of the CDR3 is TGTGCCAGTAGTAGGCCTGGGGGGTGGACTGTAGCTTTCTTT. It encodes CASSRPGGWTVAFF.

In the case of this clonotype: A much larger clone lies one base from this, so it may be a read error. The J gene is TRBJ2-2, the V gene TRBV3-1; a weak D match, TRBD2 (6 bases). CDR1 is LGHDT and CDR2 is YNNKEL in the germline V gene (reference sequence). CDR3 length: 16 residues. With 3 bases removed from V and 5 bases from J, the gap between germline ends came to 16 bases. CDR3 sequence (DNA): TGTGCCAGCAGCCACAGCGAGCGGGTCGGGACCGGGGAGCTGTTTTTT. It is translated as CASSHSERVGTGELFF.

V and J are TRBV12-3 or TRBV12-4 and TRBJ2-7; 10 nucleotides agree with TRBD1. After removal of 6 bases from V and 7 bases from J, the junction contained 9 bases not matched to a gene. The CDR3 is 14 amino acids. This CDR3 is CASSHDRGLGEQYF. As DNA, the CDR3 is TGTGCCAGCAGCCACGACAGGGGGCTCGGGGAGCAGTACTTC.

This clonotype was seen ten or more times. The chain combines TRBV12-3 or TRBV12-4 with TRBJ2-7, with D unresolved. The CDR3 is made up of 13 amino acids. Deletions cut 4 bases from V and 2 bases from J, with 9 bases between. CDR3 region: CASSSLDTYEQYF. The DNA for the CDR3 is TGTGCCAGCAGTTCCCTCGACACCTACGAGCAGTACTTC.

This clonotype was seen many times. The chain combines TRBV28 with TRBJ1-4; D is undetermined. Germline V lookup: CDR1 MDHEN, CDR2 SYDVKM. Trimming removed 4 bases from V and 5 bases from J, with 14 bases in between. The CDR3 is 15 residues long. CDR3 sequence: CASSSLRYLNEKLFF. CDR3 sequence (DNA): TGTGCCAGCAGTTCTCTGAGATACCTGAATGAAAAACTGTTTTTT.

This clonotype was counted ten times or more. The rearrangement links TRBV28 to TRBJ2-6; unclear D gene. This CDR3 has 17 residues. The V gene lost 6 bases and the J gene lost 0 bases, with 15 bases spanning the gap. Per germline, CDR1 MDHEN and CDR2 SYDVKM. The CDR3 region is CASSLFMTSSGANVLTF. The CDR3 region has the DNA TGTGCCAGCAGCCTATTTATGACGAGCTCTGGGGCCAACGTCCTGACTTTC.

This clonotype was counted many times. A much larger clone differs by one base, so this may be a read error. The chain recombines TRBV6-5 with TRBJ2-7; 7 bases are a match to TRBD1. Germline-derived CDR1 and CDR2 are MNHEY and SVGAGI. After removal of 0 bases from V and 5 bases from J, the junction contained 7 bases not matched to a gene. The CDR3 runs to 15 residues. The CDR3 DNA reads as TGTGCCAGCAGTTACTCGAGCAGGGGGAGAAACGAGCAGTACTTC. Protein product: CASSYSSRGRNEQYF.

This clonotype showed up many times. This chain connects TRBV14 to TRBJ2-7; D may be TRBD1 (5 bases). The CDR3 has 15 amino acids. The germline V gene encodes CDR1 SGHDN and CDR2 FVKESK. V lost 1 base and J lost 0, with 10 bases in between. The CDR3 loop is CASSQVARDSYEQYF. Written as DNA, the CDR3 is TGTGCCAGCAGCCAAGTTGCCAGGGACTCCTACGAGCAGTACTTC.

This clonotype was seen only a few times. The gene calls are TRBV13 and TRBJ1-2; TRBD1 is a possible D gene (6 bases). This CDR3 contains 16 residues. Germline values: CDR1 PRHDT, CDR2 FYEKMQ (reference sequence). Deletions cut 2 bases from V and 0 bases from J, with 13 bases between. DNA for the CDR3: TGTGCCAGCAGCTTATCTGTACAGGGCGCTAACTATGGCTACACCTTC. Protein: CASSLSVQGANYGYTF.

The rearrangement links TRBV27 to TRBJ2-1, with 12 bases lining up with TRBD2. The CDR3 is 16 amino acids. The V gene end was trimmed by 5 bases and the J gene end by 12 bases; junction bases not matched to a gene: 14. CDR1 is MNHEY and CDR2 is SMNVEV in the germline V gene (reference sequence). The CDR3 region is CASSTGLAGGPRGQFF. The CDR3 DNA follows: TGTGCCAGCAGTACGGGACTAGCGGGCGGCCCTCGGGGGCAGTTCTTC.

This clonotype was detected many times. The chain employs TRBV7-2 and TRBJ2-3, with 10 bases fitting TRBD1. Germline V CDR1 and CDR2: SGHTA, FQGNSA. The CDR3 is 16 residues long. The V gene end was trimmed by 5 bases and the J gene end by 3 bases; junction bases not matched to a gene: 8. The CDR3, as DNA: TGTGCCAGCAGCCACCGCCGACAGGGGGCGACAGATACGCAGTATTTT. Translated, it gives CASSHRRQGATDTQYF.

V and J are TRBV11-3 and TRBJ2-5; no clear D. CDR3 length: 16 residues. V was clipped by 6 bases and J by 1 base, with 18 bases between them. Germline V gives CDR1 SGHNT, CDR2 YENEEA. The CDR3 is CASSQPARGAQETQYF. Written as DNA, the CDR3 is TGTGCCAGCAGTCAACCAGCGCGAGGCGCCCAAGAGACCCAGTACTTC.

This clonotype was counted only a few times. The CDR3 DNA follows: TGTGCCAGCAGCTCAGGGGGCGCACAGTTCTTC. This translates into CASSSGGAQFF. The chain recombines TRBV27 with TRBJ2-5; 8 bases map to TRBD1. The closer fit of TRBJ2-1 to the DNA end suggests the J call may be wrong. The germline CDR1 and CDR2 sequences are MNHEY and SMNVEV (reference sequence). This CDR3 is built from 11 residues.

The gene calls are TRBV12-5 and TRBJ1-1; D remains ambiguous. From germline, CDR1 is LGHNT and CDR2 FRNRAP. The CDR3 is 13 amino acids. The V end lost 2 bases, the J end lost 1 base, and 5 bases lay between the germline ends. The DNA for the CDR3 is TGTGCTAGTGGTTTGTTCCCGAACACTGAAGCTTTCTTT. It encodes CASGLFPNTEAFF.

The V call is TRBV5-1, the J call TRBJ2-4; 7 nucleotides align to TRBD1. Trimming removed 4 bases from V and 4 bases from J; junction bases left unmatched: 5. The CDR3 extends over 14 amino acids. Germline CDR1 reads SGHRS; CDR2 reads YFSETQ. CDR3 protein: CASSGGQTKNIQYF. CDR3 in DNA: TGCGCCAGCAGCGGGGGACAGACTAAAAACATTCAGTACTTC. The whole variable domain, filled in from reference TRBV5-1 and TRBJ2-4, reads KAGVTQTPRYLIKTRGQQVTLSCSPISGHRSVSWYQQTPGQGLQFLFEYFSETQRNKGNFPGRFSGRQFSNSRSEMNVSTLELGDSALYLCASSGGQTKNIQYFGAGTRLSVL.

The CDR3 spells CASSIKTGYGTDTQYF. In DNA form, the CDR3 reads TGTGCCAGCAGCATAAAAACCGGGTACGGCACAGATACGCAGTATTTT. This chain joins TRBV7-9 and TRBJ2-3; D gene ambiguous. The germline gives CDR1 SEHNR, CDR2 FQNEAQ (reference sequence). Trimming shortened V by 5 bases and J by 1 base, and 16 bases separated the two germline ends. There are 16 residues in the CDR3.

This clonotype has a count of ten or more. The chain is built from TRBV7-4 and TRBJ2-1, with 10 bases lining up with TRBD2. CDR3 length equals 16 residues. The germline V gene encodes CDR1 SGHVT and CDR2 SQSDAQ. Germline trimming cut 5 bases from V and 1 base from J; bases unmatched to any gene: 5. CDR3 region: CASSRGLAASYNEQFF. CDR3 coding DNA: TGTGCCAGCAGCCGAGGACTAGCGGCATCCTACAATGAGCAGTTCTTC.

This clonotype was detected only a few times. A read error likely explains this, since a far larger clone differs by one base. The CDR3 ends on some other residue instead of the conserved phenylalanine or tryptophan, so this is likely a read error. The chain combines TRBV2 with TRBJ2-7; 9 bases line up with TRBD1. The CDR3 has 15 amino acids. Germline-derived CDR1 and CDR2 are SNHLY and FYNNEI. With V trimmed by 6 bases and J by 1 base, 7 bases remained unmatched. CDR3 DNA: TGTGCCAGCAGACGCCCGGGACAGGGATCCTACGAGCAGTACCTC. Translated, it gives CASRRPGQGSYEQYL.

As concerns this clonotype: A far larger clone differs by one base, so this is likely a read error. V gene TRBV11-2 combines with J gene TRBJ2-1; TRBD2 matches 11 bases. The DNA matches TRBJ2-5 better at its end, which makes the J call doubtful. Germline V gives CDR1 SGHAT, CDR2 FQNNGV. This CDR3 region has 16 residues. CDR3 protein: CASGKLAGVGSETQYF. The CDR3 bases are TGTGCCAGCGGTAAACTAGCGGGAGTCGGTTCAGAGACCCAGTACTTC.